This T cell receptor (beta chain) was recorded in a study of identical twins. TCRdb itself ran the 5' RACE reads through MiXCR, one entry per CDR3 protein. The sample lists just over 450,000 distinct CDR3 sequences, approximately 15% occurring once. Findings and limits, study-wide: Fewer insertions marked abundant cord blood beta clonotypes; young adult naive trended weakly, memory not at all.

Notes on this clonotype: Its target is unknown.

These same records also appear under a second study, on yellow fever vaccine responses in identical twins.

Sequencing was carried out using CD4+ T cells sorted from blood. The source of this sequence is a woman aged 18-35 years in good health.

The CDR3 here is CASSFGRGSYNEQFF. In nucleotides, the CDR3 is TGTGCCAGCAGCTTCGGAAGGGGTTCCTACAATGAGCAGTTCTTC. This rearrangement joins TRBV11-2 to TRBJ2-1; maybe TRBD1 (5 bases). Trimming left V 3 bases short and J 1 base short, with 10 bases between. This CDR3 region has 15 residues. Germline-derived CDR1 and CDR2 are SGHAT and FQNNGV.